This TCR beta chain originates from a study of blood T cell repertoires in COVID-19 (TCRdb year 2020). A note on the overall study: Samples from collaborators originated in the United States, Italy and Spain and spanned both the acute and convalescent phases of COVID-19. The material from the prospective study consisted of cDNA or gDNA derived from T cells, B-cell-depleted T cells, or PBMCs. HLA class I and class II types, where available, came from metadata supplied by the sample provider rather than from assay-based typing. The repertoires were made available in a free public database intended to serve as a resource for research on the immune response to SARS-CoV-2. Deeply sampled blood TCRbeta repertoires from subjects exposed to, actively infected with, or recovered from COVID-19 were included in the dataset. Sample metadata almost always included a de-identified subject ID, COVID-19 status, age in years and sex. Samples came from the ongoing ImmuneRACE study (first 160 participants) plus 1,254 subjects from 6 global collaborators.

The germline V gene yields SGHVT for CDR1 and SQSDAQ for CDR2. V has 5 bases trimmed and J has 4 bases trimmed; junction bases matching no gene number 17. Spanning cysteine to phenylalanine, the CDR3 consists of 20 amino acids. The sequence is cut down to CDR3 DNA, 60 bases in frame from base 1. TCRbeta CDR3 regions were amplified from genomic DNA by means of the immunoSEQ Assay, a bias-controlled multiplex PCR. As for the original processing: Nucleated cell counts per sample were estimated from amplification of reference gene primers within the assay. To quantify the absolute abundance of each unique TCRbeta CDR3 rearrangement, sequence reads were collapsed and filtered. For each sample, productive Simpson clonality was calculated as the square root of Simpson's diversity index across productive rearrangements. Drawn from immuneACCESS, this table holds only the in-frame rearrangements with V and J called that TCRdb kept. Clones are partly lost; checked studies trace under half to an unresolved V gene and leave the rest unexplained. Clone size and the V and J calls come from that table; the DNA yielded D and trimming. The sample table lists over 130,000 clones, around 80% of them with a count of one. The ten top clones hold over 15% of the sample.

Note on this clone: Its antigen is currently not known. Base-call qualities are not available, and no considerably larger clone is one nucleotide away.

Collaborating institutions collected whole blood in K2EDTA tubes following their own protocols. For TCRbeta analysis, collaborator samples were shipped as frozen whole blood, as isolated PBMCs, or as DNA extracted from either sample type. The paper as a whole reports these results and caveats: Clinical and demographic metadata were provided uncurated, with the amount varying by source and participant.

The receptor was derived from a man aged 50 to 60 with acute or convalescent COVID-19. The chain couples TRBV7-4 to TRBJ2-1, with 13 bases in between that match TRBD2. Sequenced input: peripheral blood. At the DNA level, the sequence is TGTGCCAGCAGCCCAAAACTAGCGGGGGGGCCGCCGGCCATTTACAATGAGCAGTTCTTC. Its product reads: CASSPKLAGGPPAIYNEQFF. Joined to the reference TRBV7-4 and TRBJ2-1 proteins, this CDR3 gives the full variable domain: GAGVSQSPRYKVAKRGRDVALRCDSISGHVTLYWYRQTLGQGSEVLTYSQSDAQRDKSGRPSGRFSAERPERSVSTLKIQRTEQGDSAVYLCASSPKLAGGPPAIYNEQFFGPGTRLTVL.